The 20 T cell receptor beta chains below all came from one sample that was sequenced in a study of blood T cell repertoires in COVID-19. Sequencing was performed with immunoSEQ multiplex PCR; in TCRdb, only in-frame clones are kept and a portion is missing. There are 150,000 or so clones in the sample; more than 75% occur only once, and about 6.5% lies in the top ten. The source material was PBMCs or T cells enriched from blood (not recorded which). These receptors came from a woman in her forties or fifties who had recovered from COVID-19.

CDR3 region: CASSYAGAMWGYGYTF. The CDR3 nucleotides read TGTGCCAGCAGTTACGCAGGGGCCATGTGGGGCTATGGCTACACCTTC. The chain links TRBV6-2 or TRBV6-3 to TRBJ1-2; a possible D gene is TRBD1 (6 bases). V lost 2 bases and J lost 4, with 17 bases in between. Germline CDR1 reads MNHEY; CDR2 reads SVGEGT. This CDR3 contains 16 residues.

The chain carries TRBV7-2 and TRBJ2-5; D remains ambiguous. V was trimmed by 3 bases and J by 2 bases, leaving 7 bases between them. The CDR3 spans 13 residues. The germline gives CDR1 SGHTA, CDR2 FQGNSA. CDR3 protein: CASSLSRQETQYF. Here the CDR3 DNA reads TGTGCCAGCAGCTTGTCGCGTCAAGAGACCCAGTACTTC.

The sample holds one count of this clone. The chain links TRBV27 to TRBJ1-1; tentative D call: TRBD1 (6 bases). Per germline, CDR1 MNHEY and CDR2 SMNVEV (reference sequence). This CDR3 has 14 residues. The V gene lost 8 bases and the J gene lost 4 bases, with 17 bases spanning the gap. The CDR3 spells CASYTYREGTEAFF. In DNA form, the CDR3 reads TGTGCCAGCTATACCTACAGGGAAGGCACTGAAGCTTTCTTT.

CDR3 residues: CASSSKTSGKSETQYF. In nucleotides, the CDR3 is TGTGCCAGCAGCTCCAAGACTAGCGGGAAGTCAGAGACCCAGTACTTC. This chain joins TRBV5-4 and TRBJ2-5; TRBD2 matches at 11 bases. This CDR3 has 16 amino acids. CDR1 is SGHNT and CDR2 is YYREEE in the germline V gene (reference sequence). Germline trimming cut 3 bases from V and 4 bases from J; bases unmatched to any gene: 8.

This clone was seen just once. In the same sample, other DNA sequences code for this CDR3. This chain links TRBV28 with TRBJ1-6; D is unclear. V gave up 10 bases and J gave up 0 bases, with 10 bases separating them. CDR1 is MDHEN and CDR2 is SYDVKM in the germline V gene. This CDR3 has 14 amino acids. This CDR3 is CATGGSSYNSPLHF. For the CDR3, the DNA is TGTGCCACGGGAGGGAGCTCCTATAATTCACCCCTCCACTTT. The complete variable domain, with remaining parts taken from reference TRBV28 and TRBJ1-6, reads DVKVTQSSRYLVKRTGEKVFLECVQDMDHENMFWYRQDPGLGLRLIYFSYDVKMKEKGDIPEGYSVSREKKERFSLILESASTNQTSMYLCATGGSSYNSPLHFGNGTRLTVT.

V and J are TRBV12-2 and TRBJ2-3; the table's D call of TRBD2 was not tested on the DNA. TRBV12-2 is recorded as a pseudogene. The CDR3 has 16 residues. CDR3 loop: CASRAPVGRATDTQYF. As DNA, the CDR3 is TGTGCAAGTCGCGCACCCGTCGGGAGGGCCACAGATACGCAGTATTTT.

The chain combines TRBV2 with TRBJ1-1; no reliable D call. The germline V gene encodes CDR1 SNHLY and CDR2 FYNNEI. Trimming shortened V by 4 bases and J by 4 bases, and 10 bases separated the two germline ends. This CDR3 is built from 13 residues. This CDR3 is CASSVSGGTEAFF. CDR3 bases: TGTGCCAGCAGTGTCTCGGGAGGCACTGAAGCTTTCTTT.

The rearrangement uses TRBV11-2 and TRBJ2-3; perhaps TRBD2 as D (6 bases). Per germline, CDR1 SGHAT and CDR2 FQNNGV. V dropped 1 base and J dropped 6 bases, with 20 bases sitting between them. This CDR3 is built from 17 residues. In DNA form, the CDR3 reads TGTGCCAGCAGCTTAGTTCGGGGGAAGGGTAATCTTGATACGCAGTATTTT. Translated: CASSLVRGKGNLDTQYF. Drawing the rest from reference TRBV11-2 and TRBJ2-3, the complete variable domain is EAGVAQSPRYKIIEKRQSVAFWCNPISGHATLYWYQQILGQGPKLLIQFQNNGVVDDSQLPKDRFSAERLKGVDSTLKIQPAKLEDSAVYLCASSLVRGKGNLDTQYFGPGTRLTVL.

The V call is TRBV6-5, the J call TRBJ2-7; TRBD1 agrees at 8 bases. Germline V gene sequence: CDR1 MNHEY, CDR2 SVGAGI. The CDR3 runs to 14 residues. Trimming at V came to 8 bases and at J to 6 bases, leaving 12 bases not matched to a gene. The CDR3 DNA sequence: TGTGCCAGCCGTCCGGACAGGGTCCCTCGCGAGCAGTACTTC. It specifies CASRPDRVPREQYF.

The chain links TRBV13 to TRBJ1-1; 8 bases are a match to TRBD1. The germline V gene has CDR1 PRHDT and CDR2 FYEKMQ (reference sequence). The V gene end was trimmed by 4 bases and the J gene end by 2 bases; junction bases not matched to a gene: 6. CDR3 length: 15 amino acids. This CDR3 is CASSSGQGSNTEAFF. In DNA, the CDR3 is TGTGCCAGCAGCTCAGGACAGGGTTCTAACACTGAAGCTTTCTTT.

CDR3 sequence: CASSFPRVNEKLFF. The CDR3 bases are TGTGCCAGCAGTTTTCCTCGGGTGAATGAAAAACTGTTTTTT. V gene TRBV28 combines with J gene TRBJ1-4; D is unclear. Per germline, CDR1 MDHEN and CDR2 SYDVKM. The CDR3 totals 14 residues. The ends were cut back, 3 bases at V and 5 bases at J, with 10 bases in the middle.

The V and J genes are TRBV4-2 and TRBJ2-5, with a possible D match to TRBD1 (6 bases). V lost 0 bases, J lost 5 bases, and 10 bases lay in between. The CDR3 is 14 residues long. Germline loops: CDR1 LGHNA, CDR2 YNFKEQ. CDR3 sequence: CASSQDNRVETQYF. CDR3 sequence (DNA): TGTGCCAGCAGCCAAGATAACAGGGTGGAGACCCAGTACTTC.

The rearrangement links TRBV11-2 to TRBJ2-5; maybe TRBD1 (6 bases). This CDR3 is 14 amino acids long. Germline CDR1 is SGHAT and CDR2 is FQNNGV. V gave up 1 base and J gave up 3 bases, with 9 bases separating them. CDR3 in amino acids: CASSLVQGKETQYF. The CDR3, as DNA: TGTGCCAGCAGCTTAGTACAGGGTAAAGAGACCCAGTACTTC.

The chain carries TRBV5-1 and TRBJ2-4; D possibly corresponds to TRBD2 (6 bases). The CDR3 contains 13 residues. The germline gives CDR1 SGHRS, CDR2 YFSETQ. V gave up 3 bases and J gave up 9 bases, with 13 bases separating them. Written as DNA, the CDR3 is TGCGCCAGCAGCTGGGGGGATGGCAGCATTCAGTACTTC. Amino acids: CASSWGDGSIQYF.

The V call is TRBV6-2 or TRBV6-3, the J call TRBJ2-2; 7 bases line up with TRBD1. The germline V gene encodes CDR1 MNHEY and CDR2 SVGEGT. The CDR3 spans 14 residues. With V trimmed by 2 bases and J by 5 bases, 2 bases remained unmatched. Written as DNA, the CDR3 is TGTGCCAGCAGTTACCAGGGGGATACCGGGGAGCTGTTTTTT. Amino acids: CASSYQGDTGELFF.

The CDR3 is CASSPDRGTDTQYF. The CDR3 nucleotides read TGTGCCAGCAGTCCGGACAGGGGAACAGATACGCAGTATTTT. J is TRBJ2-3 and V is TRBV6-5; 9 bases agree with TRBD1. This CDR3 has 14 amino acids. Trimming at V came to 5 bases and at J to 3 bases, leaving 3 bases not matched to a gene. Per the germline V gene, CDR1 is MNHEY and CDR2 is SVGAGI.

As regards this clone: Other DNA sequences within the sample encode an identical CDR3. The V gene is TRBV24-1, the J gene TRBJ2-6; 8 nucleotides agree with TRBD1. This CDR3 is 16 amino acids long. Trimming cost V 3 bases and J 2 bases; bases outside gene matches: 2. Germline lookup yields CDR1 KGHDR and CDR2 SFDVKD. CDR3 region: CATSDPTGAGANVLTF. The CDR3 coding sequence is TGTGCCACCAGTGATCCGACAGGGGCTGGGGCCAACGTCCTGACTTTC.

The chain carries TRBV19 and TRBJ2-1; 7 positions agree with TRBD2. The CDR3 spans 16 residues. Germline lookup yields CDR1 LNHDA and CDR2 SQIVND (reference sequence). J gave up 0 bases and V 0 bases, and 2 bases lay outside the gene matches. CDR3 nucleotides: TGTGCCAGTAGTATAGAACCTAGCGGCTCCTACAATGAGCAGTTCTTC. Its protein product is CASSIEPSGSYNEQFF.

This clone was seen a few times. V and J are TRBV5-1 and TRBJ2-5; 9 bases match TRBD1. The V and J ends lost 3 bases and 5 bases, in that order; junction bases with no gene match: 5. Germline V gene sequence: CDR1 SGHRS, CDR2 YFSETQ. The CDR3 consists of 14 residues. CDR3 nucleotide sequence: TGCGCCAGCAGCTCAGGGACAGGGAGGGAGACCCAGTACTTC. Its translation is CASSSGTGRETQYF.

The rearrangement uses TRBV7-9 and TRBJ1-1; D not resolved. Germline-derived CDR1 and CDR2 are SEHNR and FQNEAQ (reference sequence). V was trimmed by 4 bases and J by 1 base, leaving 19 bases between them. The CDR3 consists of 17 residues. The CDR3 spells CASSSPSWVEGNTEAFF. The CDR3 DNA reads TGTGCCAGCAGCTCCCCTTCATGGGTCGAGGGGAACACTGAAGCTTTCTTT.